These T cell receptor beta chains were read from a single sample in a study of cytomegalovirus exposure and HLA in healthy donors. Data came from immunoSEQ multiplex PCR; TCRdb stores just in-frame clones and leaves some out. This repertoire shows some 160,000 clones, over 70% found once; its top ten account for under 2%. The sequencing sample was made of PBMCs. These TCRs come from a woman aged 40 to 50 in good health and CMV-seronegative. CDR3s include the opening cysteine and the closing phenylalanine or tryptophan. D genes are given only for firm matches. Size is stated for part of the rows, as once, few or many counts, or as a class when the clone is expanded.

cdr3_nt	cdr3_aa	v_call	j_call	d_call	clone_size
TGTGCCAGCAGCGGACTAGTCCTGCACAATGAGCAGTTCTTC	CASSGLVLHNEQFF	TRBV7-9	TRBJ2-1	TRBD2	-
TGCGCCAGCAGATCAGGAAAGGGGGCGGGCCGATCGTACCAAGAGACCCAGTACTTC	CASRSGKGAGRSYQETQYF	TRBV10-1	TRBJ2-5	TRBD1	-
TGTGCCTGGAGTACTGGGACAGCAAGGAGCTCCTACGAGCAGTACTTC	CAWSTGTARSSYEQYF	TRBV30	TRBJ2-7	TRBD1	-
TGTGCCAGCAGTGAAGTGGCGGGTGATGAAAAACTGTTTTTT	CASSEVAGDEKLFF	TRBV2	TRBJ1-4	-	-
TGCGCCAGCAGCTTGGCGACAGGGGAAGGCACTGAAGCTTTCTTT	CASSLATGEGTEAFF	TRBV5-1	TRBJ1-1	TRBD1	few
TGTGCCAGCAGCTTAGGACAGGGGGCTTCTAGCACTGAAGCTTTCTTT	CASSLGQGASSTEAFF	TRBV7-9	TRBJ1-1	TRBD1	-
TGTGCCGGCAGTCCCGGCGGACGGGGGACCTACGAGCAGTACTTC	CAGSPGGRGTYEQYF	TRBV27	TRBJ2-7	-	-
TGCGCCAGCAGCCGCGGCCGGCGTAGTAGCACAGATACGCAGTATTTT	CASSRGRRSSTDTQYF	TRBV4-1	TRBJ2-3	-	-
TGTTCCAGCAGCTTACTGACTAGCGGGGGGGTTGGCTACAATGAGCAGTTCTTC	CSSSLLTSGGVGYNEQFF	TRBV7-9	TRBJ2-1	TRBD2	-
TGTGCCAGCAGTGATGGACTAGCGGGTGATGAGCAGTTCTTC	CASSDGLAGDEQFF	TRBV6-4	TRBJ2-1	TRBD2	-
TGTGCCATCAGTGAGTCCTCCGGTTTCGGCTACACCTTC	CAISESSGFGYTF	TRBV10-3	TRBJ1-2	-	-
TGTGCCAGTCATCTTAGCGGGGGACTTTACAATGAGCAGTTCTTC	CASHLSGGLYNEQFF	TRBV28	TRBJ2-1	TRBD2	-
TGTGCCAGCAGCAAGCAGAGGGACTATGGCTACACCTTC	CASSKQRDYGYTF	TRBV6-5	TRBJ1-2	-	-
TGTGCCAGTAGTAGGGGACAGGGTGGCACAGATACGCAGTATTTT	CASSRGQGGTDTQYF	TRBV19	TRBJ2-3	TRBD1	-
TGTGCCAGCAGTGCCGTGGGCCTCCATACCCAGCCCCAGCATTTT	CASSAVGLHTQPQHF	TRBV6-5	TRBJ1-5	-	few
TGCGCCAGCAGCTTGCTGAACACTAAGATGGAGACCCAGTACTTC	CASSLLNTKMETQYF	TRBV5-1	TRBJ2-5	-	-
TGTGCCAGCAGTGAACCAGGACAGGGTAACGCTGAAGCTTTCTTT	CASSEPGQGNAEAFF	TRBV6-1	TRBJ1-1	TRBD1	-
TGTGCCAGCAGTGAGTCCCGGGGGGCCCGGGCCACGGAGCTGTTTTTT	CASSESRGARATELFF	TRBV25-1	TRBJ2-2	-	-
TGTGCTAGTGGTTCGGACAGGGGGCCAGATACGCAGTATTTT	CASGSDRGPDTQYF	TRBV12-5	TRBJ2-3	TRBD1	-
TGTGCCAGCACCCCCAGGAAAAGATCCGACTACGAGCAGTACTTC	CASTPRKRSDYEQYF	TRBV6-5	TRBJ2-7	-	once
TGTGCCAGCAGCCAACCGCCGGGACAAGCCCATTCACCCCTCCACTTT	CASSQPPGQAHSPLHF	TRBV28	TRBJ1-6	-	-
TGCGCCAGCAGCTTGATCGTAGCGAACACCGGGGAGCTGTTTTTT	CASSLIVANTGELFF	TRBV5-1	TRBJ2-2	-	-
TGTGCCAGCTCCCCAACAGGGTCCGATCACGAGCAGTACTTC	CASSPTGSDHEQYF	TRBV18	TRBJ2-7	-	few
TGTGCCAGCAGTTATTTACAGGGGGGGCACATTCAGTACTTC	CASSYLQGGHIQYF	TRBV28	TRBJ2-4	-	-
TGTGCAAGTCGCCGGGAAAGGTCAAATGGGGTAACCGGGGAGCTGTTTTTT	CASRRERSNGVTGELFF	TRBV12-2	TRBJ2-2	-	-
TGTGCCAGCAGTGAGCAGGGTAGCCCCTATAATTCACCCCTCCACTTT	CASSEQGSPYNSPLHF	TRBV6-1	TRBJ1-6	-	-
TGCGCCAGCAGTGAGTACGGGGAAGTCTGGGACGAGCAGTACTTC	CASSEYGEVWDEQYF	TRBV10-1	TRBJ2-7	-	-
TGTGCCAGCACCGTAACCGGGGAGCTGTTTTTT	CASTVTGELFF	TRBV7-2	TRBJ2-2	-	-
TGCGCCAGCAGCTCTCTTTGGGGGGGCACTGAAGCTTTCTTT	CASSSLWGGTEAFF	TRBV5-1	TRBJ1-1	-	-
TGCAGCGTTCAGCAGACTGGAAGCTCCTACGAGCAGTACTTC	CSVQQTGSSYEQYF	TRBV29-1	TRBJ2-7	-	-
TGTGCCACGGGACAGGGACTCAATCAGCCCCAGCATTTT	CATGQGLNQPQHF	TRBV6-1	TRBJ1-5	TRBD1	-
TGCGCCAGCAGCTCACCAGGGACAGGGAACTACGAGCAGTACTTC	CASSSPGTGNYEQYF	TRBV4-1	TRBJ2-7	TRBD1	-
TGCGCCAGCAGTGGACTAGCGGGGACCTACGGGGAGCAGTTCTTC	CASSGLAGTYGEQFF	TRBV10-1	TRBJ2-1	TRBD2	once
TGTGCCAGCAGTGAATTGGACAACTACAATGAGCAGTTCTTC	CASSELDNYNEQFF	TRBV2	TRBJ2-1	-	-
TGTGCCAGCAGTTATCAACCGGGACAGGGAAACACCATATATTTT	CASSYQPGQGNTIYF	TRBV6-5	TRBJ1-3	TRBD1	-
TGTGCCAGCAGCTTAGGTGGGACTGGAACAGATACGCAGTATTTT	CASSLGGTGTDTQYF	TRBV7-9	TRBJ2-3	-	-
TGTGCCAGCAGTGGGACAGGGGGCAGGGGCAATCAGCCCCAGCATTTT	CASSGTGGRGNQPQHF	TRBV2	TRBJ1-5	TRBD1	few
TGCGCCAGCAGCCCCCAGGGGGCGGGCGGGGAGCTGTTTTTT	CASSPQGAGGELFF	TRBV5-1	TRBJ2-2	TRBD1	-
TGTGCCAGCAGTGTAGAATTTACGACTAATGAAAAACTGTTTTTT	CASSVEFTTNEKLFF	TRBV6-4	TRBJ1-4	-	once
TGTGCCTGGGCCAGGACAAACCAAGAGACCCAGTACTTC	CAWARTNQETQYF	TRBV30	TRBJ2-5	-	-
TGCGCCAGCAGGCAAGTCCAAACGACAGGGGAAGAGACCCAGTACTTC	CASRQVQTTGEETQYF	TRBV5-1	TRBJ2-5	TRBD1	-
TGCGCCAGCAGCTTGGCCTCACAGGGGATGCGGGAGCAGTACTTC	CASSLASQGMREQYF	TRBV5-1	TRBJ2-7	TRBD1	many
TGCAGCGTTACCCCGGACAGGGTGAATGAGCAGTTCTTC	CSVTPDRVNEQFF	TRBV29-1	TRBJ2-1	TRBD1	once
TGTGCCAGCAGCGTAACGACAGGGTGGACGGATACGCAGTATTTT	CASSVTTGWTDTQYF	TRBV9	TRBJ2-3	TRBD1	-
TGTGCCAGTAAAACAAGAGGGCAAGCTAACTATGGCTACACCTTC	CASKTRGQANYGYTF	TRBV19	TRBJ1-2	-	-
TGTGCCATCGCGGGACAGGGGTTGTACGAGCAGTACTTC	CAIAGQGLYEQYF	TRBV10-3	TRBJ2-7	TRBD1	-
TGTGCCAGCAGCTTTTTCGTACTAGCGGGGGAGCCTAGCACAGATACGCAGTATTTT	CASSFFVLAGEPSTDTQYF	TRBV5-4	TRBJ2-3	TRBD2	-
TGTGCCAGCAGACCCACAGAAATCACCGGGGAGCTGTTTTTT	CASRPTEITGELFF	TRBV6-5	TRBJ2-2	-	once
TGTGCCAGCAGTTCCACGGGACTAGCGGCCGATTACAATGAGCAGTTCTTC	CASSSTGLAADYNEQFF	TRBV27	TRBJ2-1	TRBD2	-
TGTGCCAGCAGAGGACAGGGAGGTCAGCCCCAGCATTTT	CASRGQGGQPQHF	TRBV28	TRBJ1-5	TRBD1	-
TGTGCCAGCACCCCCTTGTTGCGTACGGGGTTAGAAGAAAAACTGTTTTTT	CASTPLLRTGLEEKLFF	TRBV28	TRBJ1-4	-	once
TGTGCCAGCAGCTTGGAGGCAGGGGGAGAGAACATTCAGTACTTC	CASSLEAGGENIQYF	TRBV5-4	TRBJ2-4	TRBD1	-
TGTGCCAGTAGTCGATTGGAGGGGCTCGTCTATGGCTACACCTTC	CASSRLEGLVYGYTF	TRBV19	TRBJ1-2	-	once
TGTGCCAGCAGCTGGGGACTAGCGACTCCCTACGAGCAGTACTTC	CASSWGLATPYEQYF	TRBV27	TRBJ2-7	TRBD2	-
TGTGCCAGCAGAGGGGCGTACCCCCGGGAAGCTTTCTTT	CASRGAYPREAFF	TRBV7-9	TRBJ1-1	-	few
TGTGCCAGCAGTTTACTCTCTCGGGTCGACACTGAAGCTTTCTTT	CASSLLSRVDTEAFF	TRBV27	TRBJ1-1	-	-
TGTGCCAGCAGCCGTCGGCTAGCGGGGGTATCCACAGATACGCAGTATTTT	CASSRRLAGVSTDTQYF	TRBV5-6	TRBJ2-3	TRBD2	-
TGTGCCAGCAGCTTACGACAGGGTTTTGGCTACACCTTC	CASSLRQGFGYTF	TRBV7-9	TRBJ1-2	TRBD1	-
TGTGCCAGCAGCACGACAGGCCAGAACACTGAAGCTTTCTTT	CASSTTGQNTEAFF	TRBV6-5	TRBJ1-1	-	-
TGCAGCGTGGACCGACAGGTTCTTAACTATGGCTACACCTTC	CSVDRQVLNYGYTF	TRBV29-1	TRBJ1-2	-	-